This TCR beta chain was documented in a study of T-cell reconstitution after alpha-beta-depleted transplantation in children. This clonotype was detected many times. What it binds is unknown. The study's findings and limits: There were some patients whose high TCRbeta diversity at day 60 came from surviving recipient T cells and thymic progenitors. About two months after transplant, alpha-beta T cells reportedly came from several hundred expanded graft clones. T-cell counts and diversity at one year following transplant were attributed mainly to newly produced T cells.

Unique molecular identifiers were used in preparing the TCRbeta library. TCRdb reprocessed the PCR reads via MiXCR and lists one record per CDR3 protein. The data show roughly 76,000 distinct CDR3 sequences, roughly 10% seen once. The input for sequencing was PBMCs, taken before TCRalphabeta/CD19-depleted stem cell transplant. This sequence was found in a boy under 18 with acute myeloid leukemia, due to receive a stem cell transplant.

The CDR3 here is CASSSSRGGRAYNEQFF. The DNA of the CDR3 is TGTGCCAGCAGTTCCAGCCGAGGGGGCAGAGCCTACAATGAGCAGTTCTTC. This chain links TRBV27 with TRBJ2-1; 7 bases match TRBD1. The germline gives CDR1 MNHEY, CDR2 SMNVEV (reference sequence). With 4 bases clipped from V and 2 bases from J, the junction kept 11 bases outside the gene matches. CDR3 length: 17 residues.